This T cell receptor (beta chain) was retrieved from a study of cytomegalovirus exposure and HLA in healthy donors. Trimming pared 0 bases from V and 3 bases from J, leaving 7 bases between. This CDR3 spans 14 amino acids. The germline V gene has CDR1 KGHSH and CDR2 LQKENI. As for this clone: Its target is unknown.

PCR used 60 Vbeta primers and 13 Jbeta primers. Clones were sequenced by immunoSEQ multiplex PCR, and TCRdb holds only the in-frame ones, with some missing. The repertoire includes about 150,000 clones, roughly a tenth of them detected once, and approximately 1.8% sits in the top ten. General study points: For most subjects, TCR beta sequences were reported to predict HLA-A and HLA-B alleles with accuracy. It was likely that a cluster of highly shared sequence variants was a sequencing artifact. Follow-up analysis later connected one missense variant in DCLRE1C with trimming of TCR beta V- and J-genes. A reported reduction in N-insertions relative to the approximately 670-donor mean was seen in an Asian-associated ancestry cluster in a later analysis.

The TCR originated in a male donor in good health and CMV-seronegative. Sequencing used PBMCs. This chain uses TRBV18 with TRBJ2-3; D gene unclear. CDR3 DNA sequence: TGTGCCAGCTCACCACCCGCCCGGACAGATACGCAGTATTTT. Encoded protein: CASSPPARTDTQYF.